This entry features one T cell receptor beta chain sequence. Per the authors' pipeline: Amplified reference gene primers provided the basis for estimating nucleated cell counts. Profiled with immunoSEQ multiplex PCR; TCRdb holds only in-frame clones, not every one. V and J calls and clone size follow that table, whereas D and trimming were derived from the DNA. The profile shows 150,000 to 200,000 clones, roughly nine tenths of them singletons. This CDR3 spans 14 amino acids. Germline V gene data show CDR1 as MDHEN and CDR2 as SYDVKM. After removal of 5 bases from V and 4 bases from J, the junction contained 4 bases not matched to a gene. The data originate from a study of blood T cell repertoires in COVID-19. Overall study: Whether acute or convalescent, the COVID-19 samples came from the United States, Italy and Spain. From T cells, B-cell-depleted T cells, or PBMCs came the material, which was cDNA or gDNA.

Source material: peripheral blood. This receptor was taken from a man aged 18 to 30 who had recovered from COVID-19. V gene TRBV28 combines with J gene TRBJ2-7; 11 positions agree with TRBD2. CDR3 loop: CASSRLAGLYEQYF. In DNA, the CDR3 is TGTGCCAGCAGTCGACTAGCGGGACTATACGAGCAGTACTTC.